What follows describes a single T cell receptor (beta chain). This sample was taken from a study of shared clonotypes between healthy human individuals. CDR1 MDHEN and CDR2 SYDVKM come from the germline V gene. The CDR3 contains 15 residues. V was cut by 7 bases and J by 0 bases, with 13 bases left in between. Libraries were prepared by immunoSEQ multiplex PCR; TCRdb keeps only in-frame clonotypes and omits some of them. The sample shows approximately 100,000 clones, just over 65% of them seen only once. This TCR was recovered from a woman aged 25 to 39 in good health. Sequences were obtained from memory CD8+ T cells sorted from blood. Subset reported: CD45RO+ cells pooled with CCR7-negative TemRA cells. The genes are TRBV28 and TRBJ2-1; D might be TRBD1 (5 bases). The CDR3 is CASTADMSSYNEQFF. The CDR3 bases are TGTGCCAGCACCGCGGACATGAGCTCCTACAATGAGCAGTTCTTC. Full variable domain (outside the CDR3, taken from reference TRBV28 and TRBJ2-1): DVKVTQSSRYLVKRTGEKVFLECVQDMDHENMFWYRQDPGLGLRLIYFSYDVKMKEKGDIPEGYSVSREKKERFSLILESASTNQTSMYLCASTADMSSYNEQFFGPGTRLTVL.